A selection of T cell receptor beta chains follows, all from one sample in a study of cytomegalovirus exposure and HLA in healthy donors. Libraries were prepared by immunoSEQ multiplex PCR; TCRdb keeps only in-frame clonotypes and omits some of them. The repertoire holds 150,000 to 250,000 clones, with around four fifths as singletons. Specimen: PBMCs. These TCRs come from a woman in her forties or fifties in good health and CMV-seropositive. CDR3s include the opening cysteine and the closing phenylalanine or tryptophan. Fields, in order: V gene, D gene, clone size, J gene, CDR3 DNA, CDR3 protein. A D gene is named only where the DNA matches it firmly. Only some rows state a clone size, as once, few, many or a class for expanded clones.

TRBV19	TRBD2	once	TRBJ2-5	TGTGCCAGTAGAGGGAGGGTCTCAGAGACCCAGTACTTC	CASRGRVSETQYF
TRBV4-1	.	few	TRBJ1-3	TGCGCCAGCAGCCTATTCACAGGTGGAGGAAACACCATATATTTT	CASSLFTGGGNTIYF
TRBV7-9	.	.	TRBJ1-1	TGTGCCAGCAGCTTGGTTACACAGACTGAAGCTTTCTTT	CASSLVTQTEAFF
TRBV11-3	.	once	TRBJ2-3	TGTGCCAGCAGCTTAAGTGGATCACATGGGGGGAAAGATACGCAGTATTTT	CASSLSGSHGGKDTQYF
TRBV29-1	.	.	TRBJ2-7	TGCAGCGTTGAGGACAGCCTCTCCTACGAGCAGTACTTC	CSVEDSLSYEQYF
TRBV6-5	TRBD2	.	TRBJ2-3	TGTGCCAGCAGTCAGAAAGCGGGAGTAGATACGCAGTATTTT	CASSQKAGVDTQYF
TRBV6-1	.	.	TRBJ1-1	TGTGCCAGCAGTGAAGGAAACAGGGACACTGAAGCTTTCTTT	CASSEGNRDTEAFF
TRBV9	.	once	TRBJ2-3	TGTGCCAGCAACGCCCTAAGCACAGATACGCAGTATTTT	CASNALSTDTQYF
TRBV21-1	.	.	TRBJ2-7	TGTGCCAGCAGCAAAGACGCCAGGGGTTACGAGCAGTACTTC	CASSKDARGYEQYF
TRBV6-6	.	.	TRBJ1-5	TGTGCCAGCAGTTACGGAGTCAATCAGCCCCAGCATTTT	CASSYGVNQPQHF
TRBV25-1	TRBD1	.	TRBJ2-3	TGTGCCAGCAGTGAATCCCCGGGACAGGGGTTCACAGATACGCAGTATTTT	CASSESPGQGFTDTQYF
TRBV7-7	.	.	TRBJ1-5	TGTGCTAGCAGCTTTTCTCGTGGGGGGTGGCAGCCCCAGCATTTT	CASSFSRGGWQPQHF
TRBV28	.	.	TRBJ2-2	TGTGCCAGCACCGGGAGAAACACCGGGGAGCTGTTTTTT	CASTGRNTGELFF
TRBV7-2	TRBD2	.	TRBJ2-5	TGTGCCAGCAGCTTAGCGGGTGGAGCGGGGCAAGAGACCCAGTACTTC	CASSLAGGAGQETQYF
TRBV18	.	.	TRBJ1-2	TGTGCCAGCTCACCACAGAGAGGTGATGGCTACACCTTC	CASSPQRGDGYTF
TRBV9	.	.	TRBJ2-3	TGTGCCAGCAGCGTAACTAGCACAGATACGCAGTATTTT	CASSVTSTDTQYF
TRBV6-1	.	.	TRBJ1-5	TGTGCCAGCACGGGCCAGCCCGGGAAGGATCAGCCCCAGCATTTT	CASTGQPGKDQPQHF
TRBV6-5	.	.	TRBJ1-6	TGTGCCAGCAGTTACGCTCGGGTTTCACCCCTCCACTTT	CASSYARVSPLHF
TRBV7-9	TRBD2	.	TRBJ2-1	TGTGCCAGCAGGACTAGCGGGACCTACAATGAGCAGTTCTTC	CASRTSGTYNEQFF
TRBV10-1	TRBD1	.	TRBJ2-5	TGCGCCAGCAGTGCCGGGACAGGGGGCTCTAAAGAGACCCAGTACTTC	CASSAGTGGSKETQYF